Each of the 20 T cell receptor beta chains below was sequenced from the same sample in a study of blood T cell repertoires in COVID-19. Data came from immunoSEQ multiplex PCR; TCRdb stores just in-frame clones and leaves some out. The sample lists some 87,000 clones, 70% to 90% occurring once. Sequenced material: peripheral blood. These receptors were collected from a human donor in a cohort sampled during active COVID-19.

V usage is TRBV5-6 and J usage is TRBJ1-5; 7 nucleotides line up with TRBD1. The V and J ends lost 2 bases and 8 bases, in that order; junction bases with no gene match: 13. The CDR3 consists of 16 residues. The V gene's germline CDR1 is SGHDT and CDR2 YYEEEE. CDR3 DNA sequence: TGTGCCAGCAGCTTTCGGGACAGTGGCCGGGTTGAGCCCCAGCATTTT. Translation gives CASSFRDSGRVEPQHF.

This rearrangement joins TRBV27 to TRBJ2-1; 8 bases agree with TRBD2. The CDR3 extends over 16 amino acids. With V trimmed by 4 bases and J by 5 bases, 10 bases remained unmatched. Germline V gene sequence: CDR1 MNHEY, CDR2 SMNVEV (reference sequence). In DNA form, the CDR3 reads TGTGCCAGCAGTTCCTTCCAGCGGGGGAACCACAATGAGCAGTTCTTC. Translated, it gives CASSSFQRGNHNEQFF.

CDR3 protein: CASSPGSRGRSSYEQYF. The CDR3, as DNA: TGCGCCAGCAGCCCCGGTTCCCGCGGGCGGAGCTCCTACGAGCAGTACTTC. The chain recombines TRBV4-1 with TRBJ2-7, with D perhaps TRBD2 (5 bases). Germline lookup yields CDR1 MGHRA and CDR2 YSYEKL. V gave up 4 bases and J gave up 0 bases, with 19 bases separating them. The CDR3 sequence is 17 residues long.

The rearrangement links TRBV9 to TRBJ2-1; 11 bases line up with TRBD2. Germline values: CDR1 SGDLS, CDR2 YYNGEE. Trimming at V came to 0 bases and at J to 6 bases, leaving 8 bases not matched to a gene. There are 17 residues in the CDR3. The CDR3 DNA reads as TGTGCCAGCAGCGTAGGGAGTAGCGGGGGGGCGGGCAATGAGCAGTTCTTC. This encodes CASSVGSSGGAGNEQFF.

The rearrangement links TRBV3-1 (or the pseudogene TRBV3-2) to TRBJ1-6; 9 bases fit TRBD1. V lost 5 bases to trimming and J lost 8 bases; unmatched junction nucleotides: 4. The germline V gene encodes CDR1 LGHDT and CDR2 YNNKEL (reference sequence). CDR3 length: 14 residues. This CDR3 reads CASSFRDRDSPLHF. The CDR3, as DNA: TGTGCCAGCAGCTTTCGGGACAGGGATTCACCCCTCCACTTT.

The V gene is TRBV4-1, the J gene TRBJ1-6; 7 nucleotides line up with TRBD1. Germline trimming cut 6 bases from V and 4 bases from J; bases unmatched to any gene: 9. CDR3 length equals 16 residues. Germline assignment: CDR1 MGHRA and CDR2 YSYEKL. CDR3 protein: CASSPQDRQYNSPLHF. The CDR3 DNA reads as TGCGCCAGCAGTCCCCAGGACAGGCAATATAATTCACCCCTCCACTTT.

This clone was recorded only once. This chain connects TRBV24-1 to TRBJ2-2; TRBD2 might be the D (5 bases). The CDR3 loop spans 16 amino acids. Germline V gives CDR1 KGHDR, CDR2 SFDVKD. V lost 3 bases to trimming and J lost 8 bases, with 18 bases between them. The DNA for the CDR3 is TGTGCCACCAGTGATCCCCGGGAACCTGGCACAGGGGAGCTGTTTTTT. Protein product: CATSDPREPGTGELFF.

The V call is TRBV5-1, the J call TRBJ1-1; possibly TRBD1 for D (5 bases). V was cut by 6 bases and J by 4 bases, with 19 bases left in between. The CDR3 totals 15 residues. Looked up from germline, CDR1 is SGHRS and CDR2 is YFSETQ. The DNA of the CDR3 is TGCGCCAGCAATCCCCAGGGAAACCCTCTCACTGAAGCTTTCTTT. It codes for CASNPQGNPLTEAFF.

The V gene is TRBV10-1, the J gene TRBJ2-3; possibly TRBD1 for D (6 bases). In germline, CDR1 is WNHNN, CDR2 SYGVQD (reference sequence). V lost 3 bases and J 4 bases, leaving 8 bases between the germline ends. This CDR3 has 13 residues. For the CDR3, the DNA is TGCGCCAGCAGTGACACAGGGTCAGATACGCAGTATTTT. It yields the protein CASSDTGSDTQYF.

The chain joins TRBV4-1 to TRBJ2-7, with 9 bases lining up with TRBD1. Per germline, CDR1 MGHRA and CDR2 YSYEKL. Unmatched junction bases numbered 9, after V lost 0 bases and J lost 3 bases. This CDR3 is built from 17 residues. The CDR3 nucleotides read TGCGCCAGCAGCCAAGATAGGGGCCGACAGGGGGTCTACGAGCAGTACTTC. Its translation: CASSQDRGRQGVYEQYF.

V usage is TRBV5-6 and J usage is TRBJ2-3, with 8 bases aligning to TRBD1. Germline assignment: CDR1 SGHDT and CDR2 YYEEEE. Trimming removed 3 bases from V and 5 bases from J; junction bases left unmatched: 5. The CDR3 is 14 residues long. CDR3 protein: CASSWTGPLDTQYF. Here the CDR3 DNA reads TGTGCCAGCAGCTGGACAGGGCCTTTAGATACGCAGTATTTT. Supplemented by reference TRBV5-6 and TRBJ2-3, the full variable domain reads DAGVTQSPTHLIKTRGQQVTLRCSPKSGHDTVSWYQQALGQGPQFIFQYYEEEERQRGNFPDRFSGHQFPNYSSELNVNALLLGDSALYLCASSWTGPLDTQYFGPGTRLTVL.

The CDR3 here is CASLSGGYNEQFF. Here the CDR3 DNA reads TGTGCCAGCCTTAGCGGGGGCTACAATGAGCAGTTCTTC. The J gene is TRBJ2-1, the V gene TRBV28; 9 nucleotides align to TRBD2. The CDR3 loop spans 13 amino acids. In germline, CDR1 is MDHEN, CDR2 SYDVKM. Trimming took 8 bases from V and 3 from J; bases not matched to a gene: 2.

This rearrangement joins TRBV19 to TRBJ1-2, with D possibly TRBD1 on 5 matching bases. Per germline, CDR1 LNHDA and CDR2 SQIVND (reference sequence). V was cut by 3 bases and J by 2 bases, with 10 bases left in between. This CDR3 has 14 residues. The CDR3 region has the DNA TGTGCCAGTAGTATGTGGGGCTACAACTATGGCTACACCTTC. This codes for CASSMWGYNYGYTF.

This sequence joins TRBV7-9 and TRBJ1-6, with D possibly matching TRBD1 (5 bases). Germline V gene data show CDR1 as SEHNR and CDR2 as FQNEAQ (reference sequence). V lost 5 bases and J 7 bases, leaving 15 bases between the germline ends. This CDR3 is built from 15 residues. CDR3 bases: TGTGCCAGCAGCCCCAGCAGGGTCGGGAATTCACCCCTCCACTTT. It codes for CASSPSRVGNSPLHF.

The chain employs TRBV7-2 and TRBJ1-6; 8 nucleotides line up with TRBD1. The CDR3 has 15 amino acids. With V trimmed by 1 base and J by 5 bases, 1 base remained unmatched. The V gene's germline CDR1 is SGHTA and CDR2 FQGNSA. The CDR3 region is CASSLETGDNSPLHF. CDR3 nucleotides: TGTGCCAGCAGCTTAGAGACAGGGGATAATTCACCCCTCCACTTT.

CDR3 protein: CASSPDSSSYNSPLHF. CDR3 in DNA: TGCGCCAGCAGCCCCGACAGTAGCTCCTATAATTCACCCCTCCACTTT. The chain employs TRBV5-1 and TRBJ1-6; D might be TRBD1 (5 bases). V gave up 4 bases and J gave up 0 bases, with 11 bases separating them. This CDR3 region has 16 residues. The V gene's germline CDR1 is SGHRS and CDR2 YFSETQ.

This clone occurred a few times. The chain combines TRBV18 with TRBJ2-5, with 7 bases aligning to TRBD2. V gave up 3 bases and J gave up 3 bases; unmatched junction bases: 1. CDR1 is KGHSH and CDR2 is LQKENI in the germline V gene. This CDR3 has 13 residues. CDR3 sequence reads: CASSPGLKETQYF. Here the CDR3 DNA reads TGTGCCAGCTCACCGGGACTAAAAGAGACCCAGTACTTC.

In this sample, this clone turned up a few times. The chain links TRBV11-2 to TRBJ1-2, with 8 nucleotides matching TRBD1. The CDR3 spans 13 residues. From germline, CDR1 is SGHAT and CDR2 FQNNGV. Unmatched junction bases numbered 1, after V lost 1 base and J lost 6 bases. CDR3 nucleotide sequence: TGTGCCAGCAGCTTAGCAGGGGGCGATGGCTACACCTTC. Translating gives CASSLAGGDGYTF.

The gene calls are TRBV2 and TRBJ1-1; D remains ambiguous. The length of the CDR3 is 13 residues. V lost 6 bases, J lost 4 bases, and 12 bases lay in between. Germline values: CDR1 SNHLY, CDR2 FYNNEI. DNA for the CDR3: TGTGCCAGCAGCGACGAAACGGGCACTGAAGCTTTCTTT. This translates into CASSDETGTEAFF.

This sequence joins TRBV5-1 and TRBJ1-4; possible D gene TRBD1, 5 bases. The CDR3 runs 15 residues. In germline, CDR1 is SGHRS, CDR2 YFSETQ. Trimming removed 4 bases from V and 5 bases from J, with 15 bases in between. The CDR3 DNA follows: TGCGCCAGCAGCAGTAGGCAGGGTTTAAATGAAAAACTGTTTTTT. Translation gives CASSSRQGLNEKLFF.